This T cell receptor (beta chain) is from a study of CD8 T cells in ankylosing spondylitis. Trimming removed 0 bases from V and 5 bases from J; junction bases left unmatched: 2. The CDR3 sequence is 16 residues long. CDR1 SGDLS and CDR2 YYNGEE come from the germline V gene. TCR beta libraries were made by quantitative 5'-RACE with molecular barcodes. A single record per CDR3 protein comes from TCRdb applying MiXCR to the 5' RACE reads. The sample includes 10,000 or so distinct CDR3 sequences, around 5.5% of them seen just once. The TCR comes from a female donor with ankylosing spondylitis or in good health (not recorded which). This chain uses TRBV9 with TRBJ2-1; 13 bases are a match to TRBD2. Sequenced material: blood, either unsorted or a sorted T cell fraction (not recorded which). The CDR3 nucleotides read TGTGCCAGCAGCGTAGAGGGGACTAGCGGGGACAATGAGCAGTTCTTC. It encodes CASSVEGTSGDNEQFF. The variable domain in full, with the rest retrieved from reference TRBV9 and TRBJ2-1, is DSGVTQTPKHLITATGQRVTLRCSPRSGDLSVYWYQQSLDQGLQFLIQYYNGEERAKGNILERFSAQQFPDLHSELNLSSLELGDSALYFCASSVEGTSGDNEQFFGPGTRLTVL.